These T cell receptor beta chains were read from a single sample in a study of blood T cell repertoires in COVID-19. Clones were read by immunoSEQ multiplex PCR, and TCRdb kept only the in-frame ones, dropping some. The sample holds approximately 110,000 clones, about 78% seen once. The material sequenced was peripheral blood. These TCRs come from a human donor in a cohort sampled during active or convalescent COVID-19. The CDR3 runs from the conserved cysteine through the conserved F or W. The order of the fields is D gene, V gene, J gene, clone size, CDR3 DNA, CDR3 protein. A D gene is named only where the DNA matches it firmly. Clone size is stated in some rows and not others, as once, few, many or a class when expanded.

.	TRBV14	TRBJ2-1	.	TGTGCCAGCAGCCAAGGAATACACCAGAACTACAATGAGCAGTTCTTC	CASSQGIHQNYNEQFF
.	TRBV19	TRBJ1-6	.	TGTGCCAGTAGTATAGGCAGGGATTCACCCCTCCACTTT	CASSIGRDSPLHF
TRBD1	TRBV2	TRBJ2-5	.	TGTGCCAGCAGTAAACAGGGGCTATTAAGCCAAGAGACCCAGTACTTC	CASSKQGLLSQETQYF
TRBD2	TRBV7-6	TRBJ2-1	.	TGTGCCAGCAGCTTGGGGGCTAGCGGGAGGGTAACAGTCGAGCAGTTCTTC	CASSLGASGRVTVEQFF
.	TRBV2	TRBJ1-6	.	TGTGCCAGCAGTCTCAATTACTCCCCAAAACCTCGAAATTCACCCCTCCACTTT	CASSLNYSPKPRNSPLHF
TRBD2	TRBV2	TRBJ2-7	.	TGTGCCAGCCGAGCCGGGGGGGCGCTTCTCAACGAGCAGTACTTC	CASRAGGALLNEQYF
.	TRBV3-1/TRBV3-2	TRBJ2-1	.	TGTGCCAGCAGCCGAGGGGGTGAGCAGTTCTTC	CASSRGGEQFF
.	TRBV20-1	TRBJ2-2	.	TGCAGTGCCGACTACCGCGGGGAGCTGTTTTTT	CSADYRGELFF
TRBD2	TRBV14	TRBJ2-5	.	TGTGCCAGCAGAGAAGGGGGACTAGCGGGGAGACGGACCCAGTACTTC	CASREGGLAGRRTQYF
.	TRBV27	TRBJ2-1	.	TGTGCCAGCAGTTTACGACTTAGCCAACCAAATGAGCAGTTCTTC	CASSLRLSQPNEQFF
.	TRBV19	TRBJ2-2	.	TGTGCCAGTAGTGACCGGGGGAACACCGGGGAGCTGTTTTTT	CASSDRGNTGELFF
.	TRBV11-2	TRBJ2-7	.	TGTGCCAGCAGCCAGGCTTCGGAGGGCCCCTACGAGCAGTACTTC	CASSQASEGPYEQYF
.	TRBV5-1	TRBJ1-4	.	TGCGCCAGCAGGGCAACAGGGCTGACTAATGAAAAACTGTTTTTT	CASRATGLTNEKLFF
.	TRBV4-3	TRBJ2-6	.	TGCGCCAGCAGCCAAGATTTCCGTTCTGGGGCCAACGTCCTGACTTTC	CASSQDFRSGANVLTF
.	TRBV25-1	TRBJ2-2	.	TGTGCCAGCAGCAGTGGGGGACACGGGAACACCGGGGAGCTGTTTTTT	CASSSGGHGNTGELFF
TRBD2	TRBV6-5	TRBJ2-7	.	TGTGCCAGCAGTTACCCGACCGGTGCGGGGGGAGCCGAGCAGTACTTC	CASSYPTGAGGAEQYF
TRBD1	TRBV9	TRBJ1-4	.	TGTGCCAGCAGAAGGGGACAGGAAAATGAAAAACTGTTTTTT	CASRRGQENEKLFF
.	TRBV19	TRBJ2-6	.	TGTGCCAGTAGTATCAGTGGAGGGGTATCTGGGGCCAACGTCCTGACTTTC	CASSISGGVSGANVLTF
TRBD1	TRBV24-1	TRBJ1-4	.	TGTGCCACCAGTGATGTAAAGGACAGGGTGTGGATTGTCGGTGAAAAACTGTTTTTT	CATSDVKDRVWIVGEKLFF
.	TRBV4-3	TRBJ2-5	.	TGCGCCAGCAGCCAAGTTCGCGTCTGGGAGGAGACCCAGTACTTC	CASSQVRVWEETQYF
.	TRBV3-1/TRBV3-2	TRBJ1-1	once	TGTGCCAGCAGCCAAGAGTACGGTAACACTGAAGCTTTCTTT	CASSQEYGNTEAFF
TRBD1	TRBV7-7	TRBJ2-7	.	TGTGCTAGCAGCTTGCCGGGACAGATCTCCTACGAGCAGTACTTC	CASSLPGQISYEQYF
.	TRBV28	TRBJ1-2	.	TGTGCCAGCAGTCACAACAGGATATATGGCTACACCTTC	CASSHNRIYGYTF
TRBD1	TRBV6-4	TRBJ2-7	.	TGTGCCAGCAGCGAGGGGACAGGGGCGGGTGAGCAGTACTTC	CASSEGTGAGEQYF
TRBD2	TRBV4-1	TRBJ2-1	.	TGCGCCAGCAGCCTAAGGGGTCTAGCGGGGGGGTACAATGAGCAGTTCTTC	CASSLRGLAGGYNEQFF
TRBD1	TRBV7-9	TRBJ2-5	.	TGTGCCAGCAGCGGGGGACAGGGCATTCTGGAGACCCAGTACTTC	CASSGGQGILETQYF
.	TRBV30	TRBJ1-1	few	TGTGCCTGGAACCCAGGGAACACTGAAGCTTTCTTT	CAWNPGNTEAFF
TRBD1	TRBV4-1	TRBJ1-1	.	TGCGCCAGCAGCCTCCGGGACAGAGTGAACACTGAAGCTTTCTTT	CASSLRDRVNTEAFF
TRBD2	TRBV11-2	TRBJ2-3	.	TGTGCCAGCAGCTTAACTAGCGGGGGTGCACACACAGATACGCAGTATTTT	CASSLTSGGAHTDTQYF
TRBD2	TRBV13	TRBJ2-3	.	TGTGCCAGCAGCGCGGGACTAGCGGGGGTTTCTAGCACAGATACGCAGTATTTT	CASSAGLAGVSSTDTQYF
TRBD1	TRBV4-2	TRBJ1-5	.	TGTGCCAGCAGCCCCGCGACAGGGACGAATCAGCCCCAGCATTTT	CASSPATGTNQPQHF
TRBD1	TRBV7-3	TRBJ2-1	.	TGTGCCAGCAGCTCAACAACAGGGGCTCGGTACAATGAGCAGTTCTTC	CASSSTTGARYNEQFF
TRBD2	TRBV7-2	TRBJ2-5	few	TGTGCCAGCAGCTTAGTTAGCGGGGGGGAGACCCAGTACTTC	CASSLVSGGETQYF
.	TRBV20-1	TRBJ1-1	.	TGCAGTGCGCGGGACACTGAAGCTTTCTTT	CSARDTEAFF
.	TRBV6-1	TRBJ1-2	.	TGTGCCAGCAGTGACAGTGCTAACTATGGCTACACCTTC	CASSDSANYGYTF
.	TRBV11-3	TRBJ1-3	.	TGTGCCAGCAGCTCAGGGGCCGGAAACACCATATATTTT	CASSSGAGNTIYF
TRBD1	TRBV4-1	TRBJ1-2	.	TGCGCCAGCAGCCAAGGACAGGGCTATGGCTACACCTTC	CASSQGQGYGYTF
.	TRBV4-3	TRBJ1-1	.	TGCGCCAGCAGCGAACTACTTAGGTCGAGGAACACTGAAGCTTTCTTT	CASSELLRSRNTEAFF
TRBD1	TRBV19	TRBJ2-1	.	TGTGCCAGTAGTCTACAGGGGGCAGACTTCCTCAGCTCCTACAATGAGCAGTTCTTC	CASSLQGADFLSSYNEQFF
.	TRBV28	TRBJ1-2	once	TGTGCCAGCAGCGAGGAGTGGGTCTATGGCTACACCTTC	CASSEEWVYGYTF
TRBD2	TRBV19	TRBJ2-1	.	TGTGCCAGTAGTACCCTAGCGGGAGGGCCGTATGAGCAGTTCTTC	CASSTLAGGPYEQFF
TRBD1	TRBV4-3	TRBJ2-3	.	TGCGCCAGCAGCCCTAAGACAGGGTTCACAGATACGCAGTATTTT	CASSPKTGFTDTQYF
TRBD1	TRBV18	TRBJ2-2	.	TGTGCCAGCTCAGTGACAGGGGTAAACACCGGGGAGCTGTTTTTT	CASSVTGVNTGELFF
.	TRBV9	TRBJ1-4	.	TGTGCCAGCAGCGATCCCTCTGAAAAACTGTTTTTT	CASSDPSEKLFF
.	TRBV3-1/TRBV3-2	TRBJ1-3	few	TGTGCCAGCAGCCGACCAGGGGAGCCTGGAAACACCATATATTTT	CASSRPGEPGNTIYF
TRBD1	TRBV6-5	TRBJ1-2	many	TGTGCCAGCAGTACCGGGACAGGGGCCTATGGCTACACCTTC	CASSTGTGAYGYTF
TRBD2	TRBV27	TRBJ2-7	.	TGTGCCAGCAGACAACTAGCGGGAGTATCGCAGTACTTC	CASRQLAGVSQYF
TRBD2	TRBV5-1	TRBJ2-7	.	TGCGCCAGCGGGACTAGCGGGACCTACGAGCAGTACTTC	CASGTSGTYEQYF
.	TRBV2	TRBJ2-4	few	TGTGCCAGCACGGTGTTAAACATTCAGTACTTC	CASTVLNIQYF
.	TRBV7-9	TRBJ1-2	.	TGTGCCAGCAGCTCGGGACACGCTAACTATGGCTACACCTTC	CASSSGHANYGYTF
.	TRBV7-2	TRBJ2-1	.	TGTGCCAGCAGCTTCGGACGGGGTGTGTACAATGAGCAGTTCTTC	CASSFGRGVYNEQFF
.	TRBV28	TRBJ2-7	.	TGTGCCAGCACCCCCGACAGTTCCACCTACGAGCAGTACTTC	CASTPDSSTYEQYF
.	TRBV24-1	TRBJ2-2	.	TGTGCCACAAGATCAGGGCCTAACACCGGGGAGCTGTTTTTT	CATRSGPNTGELFF
TRBD1	TRBV5-1	TRBJ1-1	.	TGCGCCAGCAGCCTGACAGGGTTTATTGAAGCTTTCTTT	CASSLTGFIEAFF
.	TRBV7-8	TRBJ2-5	many	TGTGCCAGCAGCTTAGACTCGGTGCTCGGAGAGACCCAGTACTTC	CASSLDSVLGETQYF
.	TRBV7-8	TRBJ1-2	once	TGTGCCAGCAGCTTAGACAGGGCAAATGGCTACACCTTC	CASSLDRANGYTF
TRBD1	TRBV11-3	TRBJ2-1	.	TGTGCCAGCAGCTTTCGGGACAGGGGGATCAATGAGCAGTTCTTC	CASSFRDRGINEQFF
.	TRBV27	TRBJ1-5	.	TGTGCCAGCAGTTTACAGGGTTGGAGCAATCAGCCCCAGCATTTT	CASSLQGWSNQPQHF